Each of the 5 T cell receptor beta chains below was sequenced from the same sample in a study of a mutant IDH1 vaccine in newly diagnosed glioma. Their cognate antigens are unknown. Assay: immunoSEQ multiplex PCR; the TCRdb copy retains only in-frame clones and omits some. The table lists about 110,000 clones, about nine tenths of them singletons. Sample time point: week 11, during vaccination. The content of each vaccine dose was 300 ug of mutant IDH1 20-mer peptide, and topical imiquimod accompanied it. This specimen was PBMCs, taken from a glioma patient whose treatment included an IDH1 peptide vaccine. The receptor source for this set is a woman aged 45-65 years with glioma.

The chain uses TRBV9 and TRBJ2-1, with 8 bases aligning to TRBD2. The trim removed 0 bases at V and 0 bases at J, leaving 8 bases unmatched. CDR3 length: 18 amino acids. Germline CDR1 and CDR2: SGDLS and YYNGEE. The CDR3 reads CASSVGMSGTSSYNEQFF. CDR3 sequence (DNA): TGTGCCAGCAGCGTAGGTATGAGCGGGACTAGCTCCTACAATGAGCAGTTCTTC.

The V call is TRBV7-8, the J call TRBJ1-1; D not certain. The CDR3 has 15 amino acids. CDR1 is SGHVS and CDR2 is FQNEAQ in the germline V gene. Trimming pared 2 bases from V and 1 base from J, leaving 11 bases between. The CDR3 loop reads CASSLSRSGNTEAFF. The CDR3 DNA is TGTGCCAGCAGCTTAAGCCGTTCTGGGAACACTGAAGCTTTCTTT.

The chain couples TRBV30 to TRBJ2-1; perhaps TRBD2 as D (6 bases). V gave up 3 bases and J gave up 5 bases, with 11 bases separating them. CDR3 length equals 13 residues. From germline, CDR1 is GTSNPN and CDR2 SVGIG (reference sequence). This CDR3 is CAWREKRDNEQFF. Written as DNA, the CDR3 is TGTGCCTGGAGGGAAAAGCGGGACAATGAGCAGTTCTTC.

The J gene is TRBJ2-7, the V gene TRBV28, with D perhaps given as TRBD1 or TRBD2 (5 bases each). The CDR3 loop spans 16 amino acids. Trimming cost V 2 bases and J 3 bases, with 17 bases left between them. CDR1 and CDR2 (germline): MDHEN, SYDVKM. CDR3 sequence: CASSLPSLSGSYEQYF. The CDR3 DNA reads as TGTGCCAGCAGTTTACCCTCACTTTCAGGGAGCTACGAGCAGTACTTC.

This clone has just a few counts. The junction does not match germline at one end; this may be a read error. The sample contains more than one DNA sequence encoding this CDR3. The V call is TRBV7-7, the J call TRBJ2-7; 7 nucleotides agree with TRBD1. CDR1 and CDR2 from the germline V gene are SSHAT and FNYEAQ (reference sequence). The CDR3 consists of 15 residues. CDR3 in amino acids: CASSPSAGGLYEQYF. CDR3 DNA sequence: TGTGCTAGCAGCCCCTCGGCAGGGGGATTATACGAGCAGTACTTC.